This T cell receptor beta chain was identified in a study of tumor-infiltrating lymphocytes in primary liver carcinoma. Background on the study: Patients, male and female, were 30 to 69 years old.

In this sample, this clonotype turned up a few times. Its antigen remains unidentified. The germline gene is not matched at one end of the junction; a read error may be the cause. The researchers produced TCR beta cDNA from 500 to 550 ng total RNA with a constant-region primer. Construction of TCR beta libraries relied on three successive nested multiplex PCR rounds employing slightly modified ARM-PCR. A C-beta reverse primer and TRBV1-TRBV30 forward primers served in each of the first two PCR rounds, at ten to eleven cycles apiece. Using its own MiXCR run on the multiplex PCR reads, TCRdb lists one record per CDR3 protein. The data contain approximately 37,000 distinct CDR3 sequences, roughly 77% of them seen just once; the ten biggest clones take up under 45%. General study results and limits: Lesser overlap characterized tumor-adjacent and tumor-blood pairs relative to tumor region pairs.

This CDR3 is built from 14 residues. Looked up from germline, CDR1 is KGHDR and CDR2 is SFDVKD. RNA and DNA were co-extracted from approximately 20-30 mg of unsorted bulk tissue. Every patient in the cohort had a primary liver carcinoma. That carcinoma was treated by surgical resection. The receptor was isolated from a man aged 40-49 years with primary liver carcinoma and hepatitis B virus infection. The source material was tumor-adjacent normal liver tissue. The chain uses TRBV24-1 and TRBJ1-3; 11 bases match TRBD1. CDR3 sequence: CATSSGQGGSTIYF. In DNA form, the CDR3 reads TGTGCCACCAGCTCGGGACAGGGGGGAAGCACCATATATTTT.